The 10 T cell receptor beta chains reported below all come from one sample, sequenced in a study of shared clonotypes between healthy human individuals. TCRdb keeps only in-frame clones here, not all; method: immunoSEQ multiplex PCR. The sample records about 2.5 million clones, 85% to 95% being singletons. The sample consisted of naive CD4+ T cells from PBMCs. Subset reported: CD45RA+ positively selected. The receptors derive from a man between 18 and 29 years old in good health. Some clones in this sample may be carry-over from other donors' samples.

V is TRBV14 and J is TRBJ1-3, with D possibly matching TRBD1 (5 bases). CDR1 and CDR2 from the germline V gene are SGHDN and FVKESK. CDR3 length equals 14 residues. The V and J ends lost 3 bases and 1 base respectively, with 7 bases between them. In DNA, the CDR3 is TGTGCCAGCAGCCAGGGGCATTCTGGAAACACCATATATTTT. This codes for CASSQGHSGNTIYF.

The rearrangement uses TRBV4-1 and TRBJ1-1; TRBD1 matches at 10 bases. Germline CDR1 reads MGHRA; CDR2 reads YSYEKL. The junction had 10 bases not matched to a gene; V was cut back by 2 bases and J by 4 bases. The CDR3 loop spans 17 amino acids. The CDR3 sequence: CASSQSRVGQGGTEAFF. CDR3 DNA sequence: TGCGCCAGCAGCCAATCTCGCGTCGGACAGGGGGGCACTGAAGCTTTCTTT.

V is TRBV5-1 and J is TRBJ1-1; D is possibly TRBD1 (5 bases). This CDR3 spans 15 amino acids. Looked up from germline, CDR1 is SGHRS and CDR2 is YFSETQ. Trimming removed 1 base at V and 10 bases at J, with 20 bases between. CDR3 bases: TGCGCCAGCAGCTTGACAGGTAGTTCGTCGTTTGGAGCTTTCTTT. Translating it yields CASSLTGSSSFGAFF.

The chain couples TRBV15 to TRBJ2-5; D ambiguous. V was clipped by 7 bases and J by 5 bases, with 14 bases between them. This CDR3 has 13 residues. The germline V gene encodes CDR1 LNHNV and CDR2 YYDKDF (reference sequence). This chain's CDR3 is CATNEPGGETQYF. The CDR3 DNA is TGTGCCACCAACGAGCCTGGTGGGGAGACCCAGTACTTC.

The chain links TRBV5-1 to TRBJ1-1; the D gene is possibly TRBD1 (6 bases). The V gene's germline CDR1 is SGHRS and CDR2 YFSETQ. There are 14 residues in the CDR3. Trimming shortened V by 5 bases and J by 2 bases, and 13 bases separated the two germline ends. The CDR3 DNA reads as TGCGCCAGCAGTTTACAGGGACACAACACTGAAGCTTTCTTT. This gives the protein CASSLQGHNTEAFF.

V usage is TRBV28 and J usage is TRBJ1-5; D possibly corresponds to TRBD1 (6 bases). Trimming left V 3 bases short and J 2 bases short, with 14 bases between. Germline CDR1 reads MDHEN; CDR2 reads SYDVKM. CDR3 length: 16 amino acids. CDR3 nucleotides: TGTGCCAGCAGTTTTTCTTGGACAGAGGGCAATCAGCCCCAGCATTTT. Protein sequence: CASSFSWTEGNQPQHF.

The V gene is TRBV30, the J gene TRBJ1-2; 7 positions agree with TRBD1. From germline, CDR1 is GTSNPN and CDR2 SVGIG (reference sequence). The CDR3 is made up of 15 amino acids. The V and J ends lost 4 bases and 6 bases, in that order; junction bases with no gene match: 14. Written as DNA, the CDR3 is TGTGCCTGGAAAGCAGGGGGGGCAAGGGTGGATGGCTACACCTTC. It is translated as CAWKAGGARVDGYTF.

V is TRBV5-4 and J is TRBJ2-7; 7 nucleotides line up with TRBD1. The CDR3 loop spans 12 amino acids. Per germline, CDR1 SGHNT and CDR2 YYREEE (reference sequence). The junction had 4 bases not matched to a gene; V was cut back by 4 bases and J by 6 bases. DNA of the CDR3: TGTGCCAGCAGCCCTGACAGGGCCGAGCAGTACTTC. Translation: CASSPDRAEQYF.

The rearrangement joins TRBV6-6 to TRBJ2-3; no clear D gene. The germline V gene has CDR1 MNHNY and CDR2 SVGAGI (reference sequence). Trimming cost V 0 bases and J 3 bases, with 13 bases left between them. There are 16 residues in the CDR3. CDR3 sequence (DNA): TGTGCCAGCAGTTACTCATCCAAAGGGCTAACAGATACGCAGTATTTT. This encodes CASSYSSKGLTDTQYF.

The chain recombines TRBV5-5 with TRBJ2-3; 7 bases fit TRBD1. The CDR3 runs to 14 residues. Germline CDR1 and CDR2: SGHKS and YYEKEE (reference sequence). The trim removed 5 bases at V and 6 bases at J, leaving 9 bases unmatched. The CDR3 bases are TGTGCCAGCAGAAGGGGACAGCTCTTGGATACGCAGTATTTT. Its translation: CASRRGQLLDTQYF.